This TCR beta chain was sequenced in a study of T cells in Graves' hyperthyroidism and ophthalmopathy. Researchers took RNA transcripts and amplified the TCR beta CDR3 regions from them. During a first-round RT-PCR of the TCR CDR3, the HTBI primer set was used. MiXCR, run by TCRdb on the multiplex PCR reads, gives a single entry per CDR3 protein. The profile shows 550,000 to 800,000 distinct CDR3 sequences, 15% to 20% of them singletons. Notes on this clonotype: Its antigen is undetermined.

V lost 0 bases, J lost 10 bases, and 10 bases lay in between. CDR1 LGHNA and CDR2 YNFKEQ come from the germline V gene. CDR3 size: 13 residues. Findings and limits, study-wide: Clonotypes that were expanded in thyroid above 0.001 mostly appeared in blood too. Stable hyperthyroidism and ophthalmopathy were separated using 13 V-J signatures.

The V and J genes are TRBV4-2 and TRBJ2-1, with D uncertain. The sequenced material came from blood. The TCR sequence derives from a man between 18 and 35 years old with Graves' hyperthyroidism. The DNA for the CDR3 is TGTGCCAGCAGCCAAGATAGCATGGAAGAGCAGTTCTTC. Its protein product is CASSQDSMEEQFF.